This TCR beta chain came from a study of radiation and T cells in renal cell carcinoma. The assay was immunoSEQ multiplex PCR, and TCRdb's table has in-frame clones only and misses some. The table has over 120,000 clones, 75% to 90% seen once. As for time point: blood 4 weeks post-SBRT, at nephrectomy. Treatment given: 15 Gy SBRT to primary tumor, nephrectomy 4 weeks later. Nephrectomy followed 15 Gy stereotactic body radiation by 4 weeks. Blood was sampled at baseline, 2 weeks and 4 weeks after SBRT. This renal cell carcinoma was of the clear cell type. The starting material was blood, obtained from a patient whose treatment included radiotherapy and nephrectomy. This clonotype was sampled from a woman in her forties or fifties with renal cell carcinoma.

This CDR3 is CASSIDLAARVLLEQFF. In DNA, the CDR3 is TGTGCCAGTAGTATCGACCTAGCGGCCAGGGTGTTGTTGGAGCAGTTCTTC. The chain carries TRBV19 and TRBJ2-1, with 7 nucleotides matching TRBD2. Trimming at V came to 3 bases and at J to 10 bases, leaving 18 bases not matched to a gene. From germline, CDR1 is LNHDA and CDR2 SQIVND (reference sequence). The CDR3 totals 17 residues.